Listed below are T cell receptor beta chains from one sample, sequenced in a study of blood T cells in healthy people across ages. Via MiXCR, TCRdb re-called the 5' RACE reads, giving one row per CDR3 protein. The sample carries more than 1,400,000 distinct CDR3 sequences, 42% recorded once. What was sequenced was blood. These receptors were collected from a woman between 18 and 29 years old in good health. Each CDR3 is given with its conserved first and last residue. A D gene is named only where the DNA matches it firmly. The size of a clone is reported for some rows only, either as once, few or many, or as a class for expanded clones.

v_gene: TRBV7-9; j_gene: TRBJ2-3; d_gene: -; abundance: few; CDR3nt: TGTGCCATAGAGGGCACAGATACGCAGTATTTT; CDR3aa: CAIEGTDTQYF
v_gene: TRBV3-1; j_gene: TRBJ2-7; d_gene: -; abundance: -; CDR3nt: TGTGCCAGCAGCCCCTGGCAGGCCGGATCCCGGGGCGAGCAGTACTTC; CDR3aa: CASSPWQAGSRGEQYF
v_gene: TRBV4-2; j_gene: TRBJ1-2; d_gene: -; abundance: few; CDR3nt: TGTGCCAGCAGCCAAGATTATCAGGGTCGCTATGGCTACACCTTC; CDR3aa: CASSQDYQGRYGYTF
v_gene: TRBV7-2; j_gene: TRBJ2-1; d_gene: -; abundance: -; CDR3nt: TGTGCCAGCAGCTTAGTGGGCCAGGGGTTAGACAATGAGCAGTTCTTC; CDR3aa: CASSLVGQGLDNEQFF
v_gene: TRBV5-4; j_gene: TRBJ1-5; d_gene: -; abundance: few; CDR3nt: TGTGCCAGCAGCTGGGGAGGTGACAATAGCAATCAGCCCCAGCATTTT; CDR3aa: CASSWGGDNSNQPQHF
v_gene: TRBV20-1; j_gene: TRBJ1-4; d_gene: -; abundance: few; CDR3nt: TGCAGTGCGCCGGACAGCTCTTCAACTAATGAAAAACTGTTTTTT; CDR3aa: CSAPDSSSTNEKLFF
v_gene: TRBV13; j_gene: TRBJ2-7; d_gene: TRBD2; abundance: few; CDR3nt: TGTGCCAGCAGCCCAGGACTAGCGATCTACGAGCAGTACTTC; CDR3aa: CASSPGLAIYEQYF
v_gene: TRBV4-1; j_gene: TRBJ1-1; d_gene: TRBD1; abundance: -; CDR3nt: TGCGCCAGCAGCCCCACCGGACAGGGTCTGGCTTTCTTT; CDR3aa: CASSPTGQGLAFF
v_gene: TRBV2; j_gene: TRBJ2-3; d_gene: TRBD2; abundance: -; CDR3nt: TGTGCCAGCAGTGTCCCCTCTGCGGGGGGCGGGACAGATACGCAGTATTTT; CDR3aa: CASSVPSAGGGTDTQYF
v_gene: TRBV29-1; j_gene: TRBJ2-1; d_gene: -; abundance: many; CDR3nt: TGCAGCGCCAAGGGGATTGGGATGTACAATGAGCAGTTCTTC; CDR3aa: CSAKGIGMYNEQFF
v_gene: TRBV9; j_gene: TRBJ2-7; d_gene: -; abundance: -; CDR3nt: TGTGCCAGCAGCCCCTCCGGGGGTGTGCAAGCCTACGAGCAGTACTTC; CDR3aa: CASSPSGGVQAYEQYF
v_gene: TRBV2; j_gene: TRBJ2-5; d_gene: TRBD2; abundance: -; CDR3nt: TGTGCCAGCAGGGTAGCGGGGGGAGAAGAGACCCAGTACTTC; CDR3aa: CASRVAGGEETQYF
v_gene: TRBV29-1; j_gene: TRBJ2-6; d_gene: -; abundance: -; CDR3nt: TGCAGCGTTGAAGTCTATAGTCCCGGGGCCAACGTCCTGACTTTC; CDR3aa: CSVEVYSPGANVLTF
v_gene: TRBV3-1; j_gene: TRBJ2-1; d_gene: TRBD2; abundance: -; CDR3nt: TGTGCCAGCAGCCAAGTCTTCCTAGCGGGAGGGCATGAGCAGTTCTTC; CDR3aa: CASSQVFLAGGHEQFF
v_gene: TRBV10-3; j_gene: TRBJ2-7; d_gene: -; abundance: few; CDR3nt: TGTGCCATCAGTGGCGGACTAAAAGGCGACGAGCAGTACTTC; CDR3aa: CAISGGLKGDEQYF
v_gene: TRBV5-1; j_gene: TRBJ1-4; d_gene: -; abundance: -; CDR3nt: TGCGCCAGCAGCTTGGACGGGATGGGGGAAAAACTGTTTTTT; CDR3aa: CASSLDGMGEKLFF
v_gene: TRBV9; j_gene: TRBJ1-2; d_gene: -; abundance: -; CDR3nt: TGTGCCAGCAGCGTAGAGGCTGTGGGATTCACCTATGGCTACACCTTC; CDR3aa: CASSVEAVGFTYGYTF
v_gene: TRBV27; j_gene: TRBJ2-1; d_gene: -; abundance: few; CDR3nt: TGTGCCAGCAGCTGGACAGGGAGGGTGTACGGGAATGAGCAGTTCTTC; CDR3aa: CASSWTGRVYGNEQFF
v_gene: TRBV11-1; j_gene: TRBJ2-1; d_gene: TRBD2; abundance: -; CDR3nt: TGTGCCAGCAGCTCTAGCGGGAGTCCCTACAATGAGCAGTTCTTC; CDR3aa: CASSSSGSPYNEQFF
v_gene: TRBV10-3; j_gene: TRBJ2-5; d_gene: -; abundance: many; CDR3nt: TGTGCCATCAGTGAGTCCGGGACTGAAGACCTGCAAGAGACCCAGTACTTC; CDR3aa: CAISESGTEDLQETQYF
v_gene: TRBV10-3; j_gene: TRBJ2-5; d_gene: -; abundance: -; CDR3nt: TGTGCCATCAGTGTTTCGGGAACCGGGACGATCGGCGAAGAGACCCAGTACTTC; CDR3aa: CAISVSGTGTIGEETQYF
v_gene: TRBV3-1; j_gene: TRBJ2-1; d_gene: TRBD1; abundance: few; CDR3nt: TGTGCCAGCAGCCAAGCCGGGACAGGGGGTTTCTATGAGCAGTTCTTC; CDR3aa: CASSQAGTGGFYEQFF
v_gene: TRBV28; j_gene: TRBJ1-2; d_gene: -; abundance: -; CDR3nt: TGTGCCAGCAGTTTAGGAGATGCTCGGCGTGGCTACACCTTC; CDR3aa: CASSLGDARRGYTF
v_gene: TRBV25-1; j_gene: TRBJ1-5; d_gene: TRBD1; abundance: -; CDR3nt: TGTGCCAGCAGGTGGGACAGGCTACTTAGGAGCAATCAGCCCCAGCATTTT; CDR3aa: CASRWDRLLRSNQPQHF
v_gene: TRBV13; j_gene: TRBJ1-1; d_gene: -; abundance: -; CDR3nt: TGTGCCAGCAGCTCCCCGCCGGGGCGAACCGGTGAAGCTTTCTTT; CDR3aa: CASSSPPGRTGEAFF
v_gene: TRBV4-1; j_gene: TRBJ2-7; d_gene: -; abundance: -; CDR3nt: TGCGCCAGCAGCCAAGACGAGGGGGGAACCCTTTACGAGCAGTACTTC; CDR3aa: CASSQDEGGTLYEQYF
v_gene: TRBV6-1; j_gene: TRBJ2-7; d_gene: -; abundance: few; CDR3nt: TGTGCCAGCAGTGGACAACCGGCCTACGAGCAGTACTTC; CDR3aa: CASSGQPAYEQYF
v_gene: TRBV7-9; j_gene: TRBJ2-5; d_gene: -; abundance: -; CDR3nt: TGTGCCAGCAGTTACAAGGGCCATTCGGAGACCCAGTACTTC; CDR3aa: CASSYKGHSETQYF
v_gene: TRBV2; j_gene: TRBJ1-1; d_gene: -; abundance: -; CDR3nt: TGTGCCAGCACCCTAGCGCGAGGGGGCACTGAAGCTTTCTTT; CDR3aa: CASTLARGGTEAFF
v_gene: TRBV3-1; j_gene: TRBJ1-2; d_gene: TRBD1; abundance: few; CDR3nt: TGTGCCAGCAGCCAAGATGACAGGGGCGTTGGCTACACCTTC; CDR3aa: CASSQDDRGVGYTF
v_gene: TRBV20-1; j_gene: TRBJ1-2; d_gene: TRBD1; abundance: -; CDR3nt: TGCAGTGCTAGAGATCGGACAGGGGAAAACTATGGCTACACCTTC; CDR3aa: CSARDRTGENYGYTF
v_gene: TRBV28; j_gene: TRBJ1-2; d_gene: TRBD1; abundance: once; CDR3nt: TGTGCCAGCAGTTTAGAGGACAGGTCGGGAGGCTACACCTTC; CDR3aa: CASSLEDRSGGYTF